This entry describes one T cell receptor beta chain. This CDR3 is built from 15 residues. V was clipped by 4 bases and J by 6 bases, with 17 bases between them. Germline-derived CDR1 and CDR2 are SGHDT and YYEEEE. Each subset's genomic DNA was shared equally among a number of immunoSEQ plates. Data came from immunoSEQ multiplex PCR; TCRdb stores just in-frame clones and leaves some out. The table shows about 2.5 million clones, with 85% to 95% occurring only once. This sample was included in a study of shared clonotypes between healthy human individuals. The TCR comes from a man between 18 and 29 years old in good health. Some clones in this sample may be carry-over from other donors' samples. The V and J genes are TRBV5-6 and TRBJ2-1; D might be TRBD1 (5 bases). Sample: naive CD4+ T cells from PBMCs. Noted subset: CD45RA+ positively selected. CDR3 nucleotides: TGTGCCAGCAGCCCGCAAGGCAGGGATCGCAATGAGCAGTTCTTC. It yields the protein CASSPQGRDRNEQFF. The variable domain in full, completed from reference TRBV5-6 and TRBJ2-1, reads DAGVTQSPTHLIKTRGQQVTLRCSPKSGHDTVSWYQQALGQGPQFIFQYYEEEERQRGNFPDRFSGHQFPNYSSELNVNALLLGDSALYLCASSPQGRDRNEQFFGPGTRLTVL.